This T cell receptor beta chain was sequenced for a study of blood T cells in healthy people across ages. Study at large: Using template switching, researchers captured about one barcoded beta molecule for each two T cells. Findings and caveats of the study: While age rose, TCR beta diversity per million T cells dropped in a roughly linear way.

A remark on this clonotype: Its target is not known.

The study recruited healthy Caucasian donors from Russia who were aged about 6 to 90. With a J-beta primer mix and a sample-barcoded 5' primer, a second PCR ran roughly 7 to 11 cycles. Each TCR beta cDNA got a 12-nucleotide random molecular identifier. TCRdb reprocessed the 5' RACE reads via MiXCR and lists one record per CDR3 protein. In the table there are roughly 2 million distinct CDR3 sequences, approximately 50% of which are singletons. Between the trimmed V and J ends, which lost 6 bases and 1 base, there was a span of 9 bases. This CDR3 has 13 residues. The chain carries TRBV12-3 or TRBV12-4 and TRBJ2-5; D tentatively fits TRBD1 or TRBD2 (5 bases each). This TCR derives from a woman in her thirties or forties in good health. The sequenced sample was blood. DNA for the CDR3: TGTGCCAGCAGGGGGGACCCCCAAGAGACCCAGTACTTC. Protein product: CASRGDPQETQYF.